This TCR beta chain derives from a study of blood T cell repertoires in COVID-19. Looking at the study overall: Whether acute or convalescent, the COVID-19 samples came from the United States, Italy and Spain.

V was clipped by 2 bases and J by 5 bases, with 18 bases between them. Germline V gene lookup returns CDR1 MNHEY and CDR2 SVGEGT. There are 16 residues in the CDR3. In Seattle, patients joined the study during active infection and were tracked longitudinally. Some clones are missing from TCRdb's copy, which holds only in-frame ones; the method was immunoSEQ multiplex PCR. The profile shows about 300,000 clones, nearly 90% of them singletons. Sequenced sample: peripheral blood. The receptor comes from a woman in her twenties or thirties with COVID-19, enrolled during active disease. The chain uses TRBV6-2 or TRBV6-3 and TRBJ1-1; maybe TRBD1 (6 bases). For the CDR3, the DNA is TGTGCCAGCAGTTACCCGGAGGGGGGGCAGAGGACTGAAGCTTTCTTT. It encodes CASSYPEGGQRTEAFF.